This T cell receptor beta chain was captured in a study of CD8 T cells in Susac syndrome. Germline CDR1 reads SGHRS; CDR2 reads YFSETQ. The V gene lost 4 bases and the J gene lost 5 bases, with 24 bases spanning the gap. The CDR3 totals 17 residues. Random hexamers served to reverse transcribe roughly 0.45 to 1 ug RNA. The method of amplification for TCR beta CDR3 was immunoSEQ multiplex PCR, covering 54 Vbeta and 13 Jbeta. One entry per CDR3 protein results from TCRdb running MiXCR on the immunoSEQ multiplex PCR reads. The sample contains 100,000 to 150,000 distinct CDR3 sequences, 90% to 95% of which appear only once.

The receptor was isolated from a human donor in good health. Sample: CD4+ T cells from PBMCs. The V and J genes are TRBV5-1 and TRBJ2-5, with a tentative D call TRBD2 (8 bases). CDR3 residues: CASSLSTGTSTKETQYF. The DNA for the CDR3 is TGCGCCAGCAGCCTATCGACAGGGACTAGTACTAAGGAGACCCAGTACTTC.